This T cell receptor (beta chain) appears in the sequencing data of a study of OX40 agonist ivuxolimab in advanced cancers. Study at large: Patients received ivuxolimab, an intravenous treatment, every 2 weeks at 0.01 to 10 mg/kg. Study-level points and caveats: Among the nonresponders, some also had low normalized T-cell clonal expansion.

This CDR3 has 18 amino acids. The V gene's germline CDR1 is MNHEY and CDR2 SMNVEV (reference sequence). The ends lost 2 bases at V and 4 bases at J; junction bases unmatched: 10. Some clones are missing from TCRdb's copy, which holds only in-frame ones; the method was immunoSEQ multiplex PCR. The repertoire includes 20,000 to 25,000 clones, approximately 85% of them detected once, and over 25% sits in the top ten. A note on this clone: Its specificity is unknown.

The sample was CD4+ or CD8+ T cells sorted from blood, taken in a trial of the OX40 agonist ivuxolimab. The chain has TRBV27 and TRBJ2-2; TRBD1 aligns across 10 bases. This receptor was obtained from an adult with an advanced solid tumor such as melanoma, head and neck, liver or kidney cancer. CDR3 DNA sequence: TGTGCCAGCAGTTTAGTTCCCCCGGGACAGGGGCGCACCGGGGAGCTGTTTTTT. Amino acids: CASSLVPPGQGRTGELFF.